This T cell receptor beta chain stems from a study of graft-versus-host responses after intestinal transplantation (dated by TCRdb to the early 2020s). Concerning the study at large: Multivisceral, liver-intestinal, or isolated intestinal transplants were received by the recipients. All recipients received anti-thymocyte globulin induction followed by maintenance tacrolimus and steroids for approximately 3 years. After intestinal transplantation, graft-versus-host and host-versus-graft alloreactive T cell clones in the graft, circulation and bone marrow were tracked using bulk TCR-beta CDR3 sequencing. Alloreactive clones were identified by sequencing pre-transplant mixed lymphocyte reaction products and comparing these products with unstimulated pre-transplant donor and recipient T cells. A cohort of about two dozen intestinal transplant recipients, including one retransplant, was enrolled, and a few patients lacking pretransplant specimens were excluded. Donor T cell macrochimerism was defined as a peak of at least 4% donor T cells among recipient peripheral blood mononuclear cells. Samples from a few later patients were sequenced in-house on an Illumina MiSeq with MiXCR processing rather than by the commercial service.

Comment on this clone: Its antigen is not yet known. It has no much larger one-base neighbor in the sample; base qualities were not kept.

General conclusions and limits of the study: Patients with donor T cell macrochimerism had high GvH to HvG T cell clonal ratios in their allografts. Early after transplant, peak levels of circulating GvH clones were associated with declines in HvG clones. GvH clones were found in recipient bone marrow, and some of the GvH clones appeared earlier in ileal mucosa or blood, which is consistent with an intestinal mucosal origin. The conclusions were limited by the relatively low number and heterogeneity of the intestinal transplant patients.

According to the study, the label for this sample's time point signals: cells obtained before transplantation from donor or recipient. CD3+CD4+ and CD3+CD8+ populations were FACS-sorted from unstimulated pre-transplant donor and recipient cells taken from spleen or lymph nodes. Library generation was performed with the immunoSEQ multiplex PCR assay. For most patients, genomic DNA was isolated with the Qiagen DNeasy Blood and Tissue Kit and sent frozen to Adaptive Biotechnologies for TCR sequencing. For most patients, high-throughput TCR-beta CDR3 sequencing of genomic DNA was performed by Adaptive Biotechnologies. From the authors' description of their analysis: Adaptive's ImmunoSEQ software was the source of the TCR sequencing data for roughly 19 patients, while a few other patients were processed with MiXCR and VDJtools. To correct CD4 versus CD8 sorting errors, sequences present in both subsets at a frequency ratio below 5:1 were removed. CDR3 nucleotide sequences shared between donor and recipient were removed because the origin of such sequences could not be assigned. At least 2-fold expansion over unstimulated cells and a minimum CFSE-low frequency of 0.002% (template counts) or 0.001% (read counts) were required for clones to be classified as alloreactive. A clone was considered mappable if detected in the sequenced pre-transplant spleen, lymph node, or MLR CFSE-low populations of the donor or recipient. The cumulative frequency of alloreactive clones was calculated as a percentage of all sequences, weighted by copy number. TCRdb took this table from immuneACCESS and kept in-frame rearrangements with V and J called. Such tables lack part of the clones; where checked against another copy, unresolved V genes explain under half of the gap, and the rest is unexplained. From that table come the V and J calls and clone size; the DNA was used to work out D and trimming. The sample table records around 97,000 clones; around nine tenths of these occur just once. The ten largest clones add up to roughly 5.6% of the sample.

The clonotype was recovered from a human donor who received an intestinal transplant. This material consisted of unstimulated CD8+ T cells sorted from spleen or lymph node cells, taken before intestinal transplant.

The DNA reads as follows: TGTGCCAGCACCCCTAGCGGGAACACCGGGGAGCTGTTTTTT. Its coded protein is CASTPSGNTGELFF. The chain is made from TRBV21-1 and TRBJ2-2; TRBD2, the table's D call, lacks a check against the DNA. TRBV21-1 is listed as a pseudogene. The CDR3 numbers 14 residues from cysteine through phenylalanine. CDR3 DNA only is kept here, 42 bases in frame from base 1.